The text below deals with one TCR beta chain. Its matching antigen is unknown. This specimen comes from a study of identical twins. TCRdb used MiXCR to reprocess the 5' RACE reads, holding one entry per CDR3 protein. The repertoire includes about 530,000 distinct CDR3 sequences, around 22% of them detected once, and around 0.48% sits in the top ten. Trimming shortened V by 4 bases and J by 0 bases, and 16 bases separated the two germline ends. Germline V gene data show CDR1 as SNHLY and CDR2 as FYNNEI. The CDR3 is made up of 16 amino acids. General observations from the study: Cross-sectional statistical analysis, not tracking of the same donors, underpinned the conclusions. While abundant cord blood beta clonotypes carried fewer insertions, memory repertoires showed no such pattern. Analyses of zero insertions could be partly confounded by invariant MAIT and iNKT cells.

These data were also filed under a second study, of yellow fever vaccine responses in identical twins. That paper states: After vaccination, twins' T cell response reportedly seemed partly convergent, partly personalized.

The sample taken for sequencing was CD4+ T cells sorted from blood. The sequence derives from a woman younger than 35 in good health. V is TRBV2 and J is TRBJ2-7, with D tentatively TRBD2 (6 bases). CDR3 nucleotides: TGTGCCAGCAGTGGGGGAAAGCGGGTAAACTCCTACGAGCAGTACTTC. The encoded protein is CASSGGKRVNSYEQYF.